Listed here is a single T cell receptor (beta chain). The antigen is undetermined. Trimming left V 0 bases short and J 0 bases short, with 9 bases between. This CDR3 spans 16 amino acids. The germline V gene has CDR1 LGHDT and CDR2 YNNKEL (reference sequence). Previously described methods and listed TCR primers were used for bulk TCR libraries. TCRdb re-derived calls from the PCR reads in MiXCR, one entry per CDR3 protein. The sample has about 640,000 distinct CDR3 sequences, just under 20% seen once; the top ten hold roughly 0.83%. The data are from a study of molecular identifiers for immune sequencing clone quantification. General study findings and limits: Clones of above 20 RNA copies carried over 97% of effector molecules; in naive cells they carried under 1%.

The chain couples TRBV3-1 to TRBJ1-5, with D uncertain. The specimen sequenced was naive CD8+ T cells from blood, with Jurkat cell RNA spiked in. Subset in this sample: FACS-sorted CD8+CD4-CCR7+CD45RA+ naive T cells. The receptor was isolated from a human donor in good health. Some libraries in this study had Jurkat cell RNA spiked in. This CDR3 reads CASSQEDEISNQPQHF. The CDR3 DNA reads as TGTGCCAGCAGCCAAGAAGATGAGATTAGCAATCAGCCCCAGCATTTT.